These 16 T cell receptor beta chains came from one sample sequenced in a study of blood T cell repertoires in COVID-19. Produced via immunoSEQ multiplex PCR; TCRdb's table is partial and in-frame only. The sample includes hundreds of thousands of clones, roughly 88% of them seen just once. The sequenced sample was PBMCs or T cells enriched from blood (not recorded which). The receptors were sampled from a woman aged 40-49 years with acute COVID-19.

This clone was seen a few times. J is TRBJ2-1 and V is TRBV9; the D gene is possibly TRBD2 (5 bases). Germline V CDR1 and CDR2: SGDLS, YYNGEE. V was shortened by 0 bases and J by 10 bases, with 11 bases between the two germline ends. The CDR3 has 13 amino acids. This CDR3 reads CASSVELASEQFF. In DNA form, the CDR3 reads TGTGCCAGCAGCGTAGAGCTAGCCTCCGAGCAGTTCTTC.

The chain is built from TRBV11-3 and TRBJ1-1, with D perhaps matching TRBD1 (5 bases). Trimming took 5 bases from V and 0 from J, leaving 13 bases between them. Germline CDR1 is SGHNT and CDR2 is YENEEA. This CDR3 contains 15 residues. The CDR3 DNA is TGTGCCAGCAGCCAGAGACAGAGCATGAACACTGAAGCTTTCTTT. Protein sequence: CASSQRQSMNTEAFF.

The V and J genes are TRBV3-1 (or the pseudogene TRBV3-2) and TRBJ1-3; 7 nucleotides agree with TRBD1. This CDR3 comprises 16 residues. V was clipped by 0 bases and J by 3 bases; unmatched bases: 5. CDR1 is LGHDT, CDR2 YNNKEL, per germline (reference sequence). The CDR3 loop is CASSQEGGSYGNTIYF. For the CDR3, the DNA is TGTGCCAGCAGCCAAGAAGGGGGCTCTTATGGAAACACCATATATTTT.

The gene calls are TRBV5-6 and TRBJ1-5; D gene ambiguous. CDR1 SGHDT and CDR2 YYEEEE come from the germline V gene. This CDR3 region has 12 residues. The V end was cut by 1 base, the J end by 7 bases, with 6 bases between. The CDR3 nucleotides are TGTGCCAGCAGCTTGTTGGGCCAGCCCCAGCATTTT. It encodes CASSLLGQPQHF.

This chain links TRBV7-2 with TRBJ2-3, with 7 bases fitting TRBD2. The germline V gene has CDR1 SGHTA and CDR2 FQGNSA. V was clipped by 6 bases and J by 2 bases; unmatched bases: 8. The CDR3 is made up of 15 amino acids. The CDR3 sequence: CASSSLAAVTDTQYF. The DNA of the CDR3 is TGTGCCAGCAGTAGCCTAGCGGCGGTCACAGATACGCAGTATTTT.

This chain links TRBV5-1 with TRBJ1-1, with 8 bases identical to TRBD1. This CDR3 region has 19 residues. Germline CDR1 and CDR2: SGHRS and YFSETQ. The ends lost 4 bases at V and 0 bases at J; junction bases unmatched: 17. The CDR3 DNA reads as TGCGCCAGCAGCGGATGGTACAAGAGACAGGGGATGTTGAACACTGAAGCTTTCTTT. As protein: CASSGWYKRQGMLNTEAFF. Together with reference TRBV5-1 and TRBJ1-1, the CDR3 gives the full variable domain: KAGVTQTPRYLIKTRGQQVTLSCSPISGHRSVSWYQQTPGQGLQFLFEYFSETQRNKGNFPGRFSGRQFSNSRSEMNVSTLELGDSALYLCASSGWYKRQGMLNTEAFFGQGTRLTVV.

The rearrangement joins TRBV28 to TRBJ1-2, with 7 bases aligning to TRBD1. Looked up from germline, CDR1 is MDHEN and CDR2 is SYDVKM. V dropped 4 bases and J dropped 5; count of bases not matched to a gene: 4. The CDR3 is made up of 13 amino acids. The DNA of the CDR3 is TGTGCCAGCAGTTCGGGACAGAGATATGGCTACACCTTC. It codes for CASSSGQRYGYTF.

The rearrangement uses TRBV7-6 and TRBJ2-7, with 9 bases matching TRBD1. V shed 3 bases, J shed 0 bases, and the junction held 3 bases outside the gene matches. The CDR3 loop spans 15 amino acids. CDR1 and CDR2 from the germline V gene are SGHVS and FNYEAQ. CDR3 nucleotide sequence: TGTGCCAGCAGCTTTGGGACAGGGAACTCCTACGAGCAGTACTTC. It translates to CASSFGTGNSYEQYF.

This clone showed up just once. The CDR3, as DNA: TGTGCCACCAGCGGACAGGGAATAACTGAAGCTTTCTTT. Translating gives CATSGQGITEAFF. The gene calls are TRBV15 and TRBJ1-1; 8 bases are shared with TRBD1. Germline CDR1 LNHNV, CDR2 YYDKDF (reference sequence). The CDR3 length is 13 residues. The V segment lost 5 bases and the J segment 5 bases; nucleotides outside the gene matches: 4. The full variable domain, rest sourced from reference TRBV15 and TRBJ1-1, is DAMVIQNPRYQVTQFGKPVTLSCSQTLNHNVMYWYQQKSSQAPKLLFHYYDKDFNNEADTPDNFQSRRPNTSFCFLDIRSPGLGDTAMYLCATSGQGITEAFFGQGTRLTVV.

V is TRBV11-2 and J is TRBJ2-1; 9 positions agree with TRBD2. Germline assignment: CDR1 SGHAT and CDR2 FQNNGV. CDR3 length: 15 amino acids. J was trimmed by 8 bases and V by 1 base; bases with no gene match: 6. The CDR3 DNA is TGTGCCAGCAGCTTAGCCGGGACTAGCAATCATGAGCAGTTCTTC. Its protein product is CASSLAGTSNHEQFF.

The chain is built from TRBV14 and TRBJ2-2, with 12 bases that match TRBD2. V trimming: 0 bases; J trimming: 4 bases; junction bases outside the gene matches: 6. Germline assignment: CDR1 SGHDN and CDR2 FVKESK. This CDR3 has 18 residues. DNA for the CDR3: TGTGCCAGCAGCCAAGAGGCCCCTAGCGGGAGGGTCACCGGGGAGCTGTTTTTT. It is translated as CASSQEAPSGRVTGELFF.

The CDR3 here is CASSTVGLAGGLDEQFF. The CDR3 DNA sequence: TGTGCCAGTAGTACCGTCGGACTAGCGGGAGGCCTTGATGAGCAGTTCTTC. The chain recombines TRBV19 with TRBJ2-1; 14 bases fit TRBD2. Unmatched junction bases numbered 10, after V lost 4 bases and J lost 8 bases. Germline CDR1 reads LNHDA; CDR2 reads SQIVND (reference sequence). The CDR3 has 17 amino acids.

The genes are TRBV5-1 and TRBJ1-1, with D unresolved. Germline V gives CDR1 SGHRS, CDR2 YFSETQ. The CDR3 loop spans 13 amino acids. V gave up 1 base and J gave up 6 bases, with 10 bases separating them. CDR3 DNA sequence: TGCGCCAGCAGCTTGTCGGGTATCTCTGAAGCTTTCTTT. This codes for CASSLSGISEAFF.

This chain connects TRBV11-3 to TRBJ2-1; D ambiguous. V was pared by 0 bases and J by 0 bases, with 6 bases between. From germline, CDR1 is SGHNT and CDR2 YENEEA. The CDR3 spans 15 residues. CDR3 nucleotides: TGTGCCAGCAGCTTAGAGGTCGGCTCCTACAATGAGCAGTTCTTC. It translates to CASSLEVGSYNEQFF.

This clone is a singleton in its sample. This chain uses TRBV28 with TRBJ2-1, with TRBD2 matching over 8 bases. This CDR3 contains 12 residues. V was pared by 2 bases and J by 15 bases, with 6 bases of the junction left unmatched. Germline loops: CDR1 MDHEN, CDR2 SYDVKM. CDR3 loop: CASSLTSGSLFF. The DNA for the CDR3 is TGTGCCAGCAGTTTAACGAGCGGGAGCCTGTTCTTC.

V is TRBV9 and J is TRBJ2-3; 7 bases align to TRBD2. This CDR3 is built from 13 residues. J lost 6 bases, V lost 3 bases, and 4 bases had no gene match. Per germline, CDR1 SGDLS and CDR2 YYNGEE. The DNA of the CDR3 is TGTGCCAGCAGCGGGGGGGGAGGGGATACGCAGTATTTT. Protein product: CASSGGGGDTQYF.